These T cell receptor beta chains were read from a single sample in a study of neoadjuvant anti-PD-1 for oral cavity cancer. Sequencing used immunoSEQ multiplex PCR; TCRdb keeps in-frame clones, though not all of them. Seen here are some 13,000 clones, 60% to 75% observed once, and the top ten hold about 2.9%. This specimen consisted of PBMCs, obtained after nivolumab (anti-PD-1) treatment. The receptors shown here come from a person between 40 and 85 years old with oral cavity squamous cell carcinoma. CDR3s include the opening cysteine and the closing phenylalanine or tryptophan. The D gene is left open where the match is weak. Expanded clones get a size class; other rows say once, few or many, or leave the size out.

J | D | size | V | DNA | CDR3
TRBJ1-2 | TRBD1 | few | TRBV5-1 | TGCGCCAGCAGCTTGGGGGACAGGGTGTATGGCTACACCTTC | CASSLGDRVYGYTF
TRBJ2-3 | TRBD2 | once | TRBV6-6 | TGTGCCAGCACCGCTCGGGCGGGGGGCACAGATACGCAGTATTTT | CASTARAGGTDTQYF
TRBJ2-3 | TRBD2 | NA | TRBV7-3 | TGTGCCAGCAGCTTAGGGACTAGCGGGAGCACAGATACGCAGTATTTT | CASSLGTSGSTDTQYF
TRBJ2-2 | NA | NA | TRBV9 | TGTGCCAGCAGCGGACAGTGGATAGCGGCCGGGGAGCTGTTTTTT | CASSGQWIAAGELFF
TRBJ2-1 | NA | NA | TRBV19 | TGTGCCAGTAGTCCCTCCTGGGGTATAGGCGATGAGCAGTTCTTC | CASSPSWGIGDEQFF
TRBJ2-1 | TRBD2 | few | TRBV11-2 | TGTGCCAGCAGCTTAGACGGCGGGAGGGCCAGTGAGCAGTTCTTC | CASSLDGGRASEQFF
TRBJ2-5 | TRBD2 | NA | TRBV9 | TGTGCCAGCAGCGTTAGCGGGGGTCAAGAGACCCAGTACTTC | CASSVSGGQETQYF
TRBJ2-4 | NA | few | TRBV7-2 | TGTGCCAGCAGCTTAGGAAGCGGGTTCAGCGGGAACATTCAGTACTTC | CASSLGSGFSGNIQYF
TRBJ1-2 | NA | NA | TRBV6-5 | TGTGCCAGCAGCCCGGACAACTATGGCTACACCTTC | CASSPDNYGYTF
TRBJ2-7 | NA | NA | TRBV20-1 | TGCAGTGCGACGGCGGCCTACGAGCAGTACTTC | CSATAAYEQYF
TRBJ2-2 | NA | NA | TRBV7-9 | TGTGCCAGCAGCCAACCCCGGAACAGGCACCGAGGCACCGGGGAGCTGTTTTTT | CASSQPRNRHRGTGELFF
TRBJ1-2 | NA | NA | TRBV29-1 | TGCAGCGTTGAGTTGGGTAGTGGGAGCGGCTATGGCTACACCTTC | CSVELGSGSGYGYTF
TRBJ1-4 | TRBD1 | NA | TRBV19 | TGTGCCAGTAGTCCGGGGGACAGGGGAGGTGAAAAACTGTTTTTT | CASSPGDRGGEKLFF
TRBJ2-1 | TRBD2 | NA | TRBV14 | TGTGCCAGCAGCTCGAGACTAGCGGGAGGAGGCTATGAGCAGTTCTTC | CASSSRLAGGGYEQFF
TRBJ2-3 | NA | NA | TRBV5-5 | TGTGCCAGCAGCTTGGCCAGCAGCACAGATACGCAGTATTTT | CASSLASSTDTQYF
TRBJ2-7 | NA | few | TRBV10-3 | TGTGCCATCAGTGGAGGCTCCTACGAGCAGTACTTC | CAISGGSYEQYF
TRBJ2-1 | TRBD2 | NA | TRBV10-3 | TGTGCCATCAGTGTTAGGGGACTAGCTTCTATCGGGAGCTCCTACAATGAGCAGTTCTTC | CAISVRGLASIGSSYNEQFF
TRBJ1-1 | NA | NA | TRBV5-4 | TGTGCCAGCAGCTTGGCGGCAGGGATGAACACTGAAGCTTTCTTT | CASSLAAGMNTEAFF
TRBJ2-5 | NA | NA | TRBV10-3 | TGTGCCATCAGTGAGCCCCCACAAGAGACCCAGTACTTC | CAISEPPQETQYF
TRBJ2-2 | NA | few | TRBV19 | TGTGCCAGTAGTACGGGACTCCCGACCGGGGAGCTGTTTTTT | CASSTGLPTGELFF